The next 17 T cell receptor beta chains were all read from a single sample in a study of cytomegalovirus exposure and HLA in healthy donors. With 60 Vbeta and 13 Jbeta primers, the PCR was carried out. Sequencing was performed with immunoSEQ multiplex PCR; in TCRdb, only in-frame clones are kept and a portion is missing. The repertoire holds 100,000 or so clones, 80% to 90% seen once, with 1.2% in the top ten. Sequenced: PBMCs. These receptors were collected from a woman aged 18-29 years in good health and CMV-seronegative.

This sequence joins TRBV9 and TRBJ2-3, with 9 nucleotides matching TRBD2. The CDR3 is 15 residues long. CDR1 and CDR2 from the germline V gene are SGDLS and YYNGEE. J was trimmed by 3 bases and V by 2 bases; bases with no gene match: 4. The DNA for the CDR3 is TGTGCCAGCAGCGTTCCTAGCGGGGATACAGATACGCAGTATTTT. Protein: CASSVPSGDTDTQYF.

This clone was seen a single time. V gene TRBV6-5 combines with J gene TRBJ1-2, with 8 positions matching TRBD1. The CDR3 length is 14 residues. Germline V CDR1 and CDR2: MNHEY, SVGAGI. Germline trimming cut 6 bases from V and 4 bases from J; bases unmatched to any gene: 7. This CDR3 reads CASRRGTGSYGYTF. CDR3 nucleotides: TGTGCCAGCAGACGAGGGACAGGAAGCTATGGCTACACCTTC.

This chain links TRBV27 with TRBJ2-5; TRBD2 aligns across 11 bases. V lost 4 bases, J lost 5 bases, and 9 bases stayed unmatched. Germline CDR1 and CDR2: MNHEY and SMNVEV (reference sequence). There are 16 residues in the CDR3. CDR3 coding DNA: TGTGCCAGCAGTTCCACGGTAGCGGGGGGGAGGGAGACCCAGTACTTC. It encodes CASSSTVAGGRETQYF.

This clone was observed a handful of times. CDR3 in DNA: TGTGCCAGCAGTGACGGTAGCTCTGGGGCCAACGTCCTGACTTTC. Protein product: CASSDGSSGANVLTF. This chain uses TRBV6-1 with TRBJ2-6, with D unresolved. This CDR3 has 15 amino acids. V lost 3 bases and J lost 0, with 6 bases in between. Germline loops: CDR1 MNHNS, CDR2 SASEGT.

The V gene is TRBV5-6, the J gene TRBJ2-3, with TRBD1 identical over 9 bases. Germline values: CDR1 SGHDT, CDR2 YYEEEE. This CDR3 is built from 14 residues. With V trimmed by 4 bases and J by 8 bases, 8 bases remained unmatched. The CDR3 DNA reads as TGTGCCAGCAGCAGGGACTACAGGGGGCTTACGCAGTATTTT. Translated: CASSRDYRGLTQYF.

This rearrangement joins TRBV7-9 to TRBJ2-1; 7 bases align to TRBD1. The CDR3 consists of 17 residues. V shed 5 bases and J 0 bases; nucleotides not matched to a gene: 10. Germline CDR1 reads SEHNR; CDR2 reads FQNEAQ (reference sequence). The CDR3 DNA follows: TGTGCCAGCAGCACCCGACAGGGATCCAACTCCTACAATGAGCAGTTCTTC. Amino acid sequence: CASSTRQGSNSYNEQFF.

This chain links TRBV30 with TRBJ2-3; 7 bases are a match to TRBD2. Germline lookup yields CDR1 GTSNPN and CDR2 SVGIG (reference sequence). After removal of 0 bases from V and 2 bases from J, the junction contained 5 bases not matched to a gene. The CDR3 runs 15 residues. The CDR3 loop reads CAWSVGLAVTDTQYF. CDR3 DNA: TGTGCCTGGAGTGTAGGTCTAGCGGTCACAGATACGCAGTATTTT.

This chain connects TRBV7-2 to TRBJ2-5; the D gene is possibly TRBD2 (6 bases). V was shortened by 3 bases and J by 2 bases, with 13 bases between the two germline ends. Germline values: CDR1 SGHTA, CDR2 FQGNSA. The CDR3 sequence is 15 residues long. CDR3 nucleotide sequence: TGTGCCAGCAGCTTTGGCCCGGGGGAGCAAGAGACCCAGTACTTC. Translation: CASSFGPGEQETQYF.

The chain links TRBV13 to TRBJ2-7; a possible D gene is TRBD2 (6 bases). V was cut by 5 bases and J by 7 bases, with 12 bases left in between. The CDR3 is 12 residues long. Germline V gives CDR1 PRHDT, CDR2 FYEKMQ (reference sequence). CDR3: CASSHGGEEQYF. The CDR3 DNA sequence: TGTGCCAGCAGCCACGGCGGGGAAGAGCAGTACTTC.

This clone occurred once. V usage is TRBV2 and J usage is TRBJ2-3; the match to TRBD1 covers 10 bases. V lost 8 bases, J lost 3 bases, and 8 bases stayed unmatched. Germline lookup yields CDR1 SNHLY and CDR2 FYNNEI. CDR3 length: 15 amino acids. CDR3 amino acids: CASGGQGTATDTQYF. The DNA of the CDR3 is TGTGCCAGCGGGGGACAGGGGACGGCAACAGATACGCAGTATTTT. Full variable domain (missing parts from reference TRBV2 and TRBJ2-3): EPEVTQTPSHQVTQMGQEVILRCVPISNHLYFYWYRQILGQKVEFLVSFYNNEISEKSEIFDDQFSVERPDGSNFTLKIRSTKLEDSAMYFCASGGQGTATDTQYFGPGTRLTVL.

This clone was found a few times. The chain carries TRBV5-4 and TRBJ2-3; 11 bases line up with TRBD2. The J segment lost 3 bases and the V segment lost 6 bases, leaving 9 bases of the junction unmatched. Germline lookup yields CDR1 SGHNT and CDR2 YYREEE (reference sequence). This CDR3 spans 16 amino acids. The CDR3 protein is CASTSGTSGRTDTQYF. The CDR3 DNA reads TGTGCCAGCACCTCCGGAACTAGCGGGAGAACAGATACGCAGTATTTT.

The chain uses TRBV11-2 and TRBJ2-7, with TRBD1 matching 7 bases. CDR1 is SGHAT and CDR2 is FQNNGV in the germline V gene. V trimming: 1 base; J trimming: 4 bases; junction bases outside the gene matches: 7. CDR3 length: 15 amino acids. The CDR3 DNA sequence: TGTGCCAGCAGCTTAGCGCCGGGACAGAGATACGAGCAGTACTTC. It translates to CASSLAPGQRYEQYF.

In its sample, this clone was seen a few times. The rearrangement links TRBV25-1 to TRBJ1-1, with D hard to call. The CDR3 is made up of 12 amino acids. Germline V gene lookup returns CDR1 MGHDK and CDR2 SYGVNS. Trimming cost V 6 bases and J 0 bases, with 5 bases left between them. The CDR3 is CASRAMNTEAFF. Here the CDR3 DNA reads TGTGCCAGCAGGGCCATGAACACTGAAGCTTTCTTT.

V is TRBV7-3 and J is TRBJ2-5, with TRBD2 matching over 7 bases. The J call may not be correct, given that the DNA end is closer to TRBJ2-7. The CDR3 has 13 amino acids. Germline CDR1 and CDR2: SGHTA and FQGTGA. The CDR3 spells CASSLRGGYEQYF. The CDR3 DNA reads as TGTGCCAGCAGCTTAAGGGGGGGCTACGAGCAGTACTTC.

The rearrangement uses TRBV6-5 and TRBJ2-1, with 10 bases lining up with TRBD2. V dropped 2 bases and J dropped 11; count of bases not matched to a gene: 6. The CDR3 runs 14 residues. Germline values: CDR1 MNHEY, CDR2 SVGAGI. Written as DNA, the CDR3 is TGTGCCAGCAGTTACCGGCTAGCGGGGGAAAAGCAGTTCTTC. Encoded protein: CASSYRLAGEKQFF.

The CDR3 nucleotides are TGTGCCAGCAGCTTCGTGGCGACTAGCGGGAGCTCCTACGAGCAGTACTTC. It yields the protein CASSFVATSGSSYEQYF. V and J are TRBV11-2 and TRBJ2-7; 12 nucleotides match TRBD2. The ends lost 3 bases at V and 0 bases at J; junction bases unmatched: 6. The CDR3 extends over 17 amino acids. Germline CDR1 SGHAT, CDR2 FQNNGV.

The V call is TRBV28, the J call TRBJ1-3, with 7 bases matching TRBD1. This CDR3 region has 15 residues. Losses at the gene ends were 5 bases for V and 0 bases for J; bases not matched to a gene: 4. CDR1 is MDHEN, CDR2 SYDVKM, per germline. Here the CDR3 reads CASSPTGVSGNTIYF. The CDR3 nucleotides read TGTGCCAGCAGTCCTACAGGGGTCTCTGGAAACACCATATATTTT.